The clone carrying this T cell receptor beta chain was found many times. Its antigen is not identified. These data are taken from a study of T cells in Graves' hyperthyroidism and ophthalmopathy. The germline gives CDR1 MDHEN, CDR2 SYDVKM. The CDR3 has 11 amino acids. Trimming removed 11 bases at V and 3 bases at J, with 10 bases between. Aged 18 to 65, the patients had hyperthyroidism that was newly diagnosed and had lasted under 2 months. Not enrolled were patients with uncontrolled infection, other autoimmune disease, pregnancy or lactation. Study results and limitations: Clonotypes that were expanded in thyroid above 0.001 mostly appeared in blood too.

The TCR beta CDR3 regions underwent amplification using RNA transcripts as the source. A set of HTBI primers served as the primers for a first-round RT-PCR of the TCR CDR3. TCRdb re-analysed the multiplex PCR reads in MiXCR, keeping a single row per CDR3 protein. Among 540,000 or so distinct CDR3 sequences listed, 15% to 18% were seen once. The sample was blood. The J gene is TRBJ1-1, the V gene TRBV28; no definite D call. This sequence was found in a woman younger than 45 with Graves' hyperthyroidism. Here the CDR3 reads CAARGYTEAFF. In DNA form, the CDR3 reads TGTGCCGCGCGGGGTTACACTGAAGCTTTCTTT.